These 19 T cell receptor beta chains share one sample of origin, sequenced in a study of T-cell memory formation after mild COVID-19. TCRdb ran MiXCR on the 5' RACE reads and lists one entry per CDR3 protein. This table holds 280,000 or so distinct CDR3 sequences, 8% to 10% found once. The sample taken for sequencing was PBMCs or a T cell subset sorted from them (not recorded which). These receptors all come from a young man who had mild COVID-19 (a few samples of this study predate the infection). Cell type and time point are not known.

This sequence joins TRBV6-6 and TRBJ1-3, with D hard to call. The germline CDR1 and CDR2 sequences are MNHNY and SVGAGI (reference sequence). V lost 6 bases, J lost 4 bases, and 13 bases lay in between. The CDR3 has 14 amino acids. In DNA form, the CDR3 reads TGTGCCAGCAGAATTCGGGGTGGAGGAAACACCATATATTTT. Residues: CASRIRGGGNTIYF.

V is TRBV6-6 and J is TRBJ2-7, with D maybe TRBD1 (6 bases). The CDR3 totals 15 residues. V shed 0 bases and J shed 5 bases, with 14 bases lying between them. CDR1 is MNHNY and CDR2 is SVGAGI in the germline V gene (reference sequence). The CDR3 DNA sequence: TGTGCCAGCAGTTACTCTGACAGGATCGCCCACGAGCAGTACTTC. This codes for CASSYSDRIAHEQYF.

In this sample, this clonotype turned up a few times. The chain combines TRBV7-8 with TRBJ2-5; the D gene is possibly TRBD2 (5 bases). This CDR3 spans 13 amino acids. The ends were cut back, 11 bases at V and 5 bases at J, with 18 bases in the middle. The germline CDR1 and CDR2 sequences are SGHVS and FQNEAQ. CDR3 nucleotides: TGTGCCGTTCCGGTGGGGTCGGGGGAGACCCAGTACTTC. It translates to CAVPVGSGETQYF.

This clonotype turned up a few times. This rearrangement joins TRBV20-1 to TRBJ2-2, with D possibly called TRBD1 or TRBD2 (6 bases each). The germline V gene has CDR1 DFQATT and CDR2 SNEGSKA (reference sequence). The V end lost 7 bases, the J end lost 4 bases, and 16 bases lay between the germline ends. The CDR3 contains 14 residues. CDR3 residues: CSGWGALGTGELFF. The CDR3 DNA sequence: TGCAGTGGTTGGGGGGCACTTGGCACCGGGGAGCTGTTTTTT.

This clonotype was counted a few times. The CDR3: CASSHARGSTDTQYF. DNA of the CDR3: TGTGCCAGCAGCCACGCTCGCGGAAGCACAGATACGCAGTATTTT. The J gene is TRBJ2-3, the V gene TRBV12-1. TRBV12-1 represents a pseudogene. The CDR3 consists of 15 residues.

The CDR3 DNA follows: TGCAGTGCTAGTCCCGGGGAGGAGACCCAGTACTTC. It yields the protein CSASPGEETQYF. This chain uses TRBV20-1 with TRBJ2-5; D is perhaps TRBD2 (5 bases). The CDR3 totals 12 residues. CDR1 is DFQATT, CDR2 SNEGSKA, per germline (reference sequence). The V end lost 3 bases, the J end lost 5 bases, and 10 bases lay between the germline ends.

The rearrangement links TRBV12-3 or TRBV12-4 to TRBJ2-2; 10 bases align to TRBD1. The V gene end was trimmed by 6 bases and the J gene end by 2 bases; junction bases not matched to a gene: 6. CDR3 length: 16 amino acids. In DNA, the CDR3 is TGTGCCAGCAGCCCGGGGACAGGGGATAACACCGGGGAGCTGTTTTTT. It is translated as CASSPGTGDNTGELFF.

This clonotype was seen a handful of times. V is TRBV5-6 and J is TRBJ2-1; TRBD2 agrees at 8 bases. The CDR3 has 16 amino acids. The germline V gene has CDR1 SGHDT and CDR2 YYEEEE. Trimming cost V 2 bases and J 4 bases; bases outside gene matches: 8. The CDR3 protein is CASSFIASGGYNEQFF. In DNA form, the CDR3 reads TGTGCCAGCAGCTTTATAGCGAGCGGGGGTTACAATGAGCAGTTCTTC.

The V gene is TRBV21-1, the J gene TRBJ1-1. TRBV21-1 is designated a pseudogene. The CDR3 is 14 residues long. For the CDR3, the DNA is TGTGCCAGCAGCGCGAAATTCGGGCGGGCTGAAGCTTTCTTT. This encodes CASSAKFGRAEAFF.

The chain recombines TRBV20-1 with TRBJ1-1; D perhaps matches TRBD1 (6 bases). In germline, CDR1 is DFQATT, CDR2 SNEGSKA (reference sequence). Trimming shortened V by 6 bases and J by 0 bases, and 14 bases separated the two germline ends. The CDR3 spans 14 residues. CDR3 sequence reads: CSAKSGTLNTEAFF. CDR3 nucleotides: TGCAGTGCCAAGTCCGGGACATTGAACACTGAAGCTTTCTTT.

This clonotype was seen ten or more times. The V gene is TRBV4-1, the J gene TRBJ1-3, with D hard to call. Trimming removed 5 bases from V and 1 base from J, with 12 bases in between. Germline V lookup: CDR1 MGHRA, CDR2 YSYEKL. CDR3 size: 15 residues. CDR3 amino acids: CASSNPSISGNTIYF. CDR3 in DNA: TGCGCCAGCAGCAACCCATCGATTTCTGGAAACACCATATATTTT.

This clonotype was detected many times. This sequence joins TRBV9 and TRBJ2-3; no firm D call. The CDR3 runs to 13 residues. Germline CDR1 and CDR2: SGDLS and YYNGEE. The ends were cut back, 2 bases at V and 4 bases at J, with 8 bases in the middle. The CDR3 coding sequence is TGTGCCAGCAGCGTCCACCCCGCAGATACGCAGTATTTT. It is translated as CASSVHPADTQYF.

This clonotype has just a few counts. The chain joins TRBV4-1 to TRBJ2-5; D gene ambiguous. Trimming pared 3 bases from V and 5 bases from J, leaving 16 bases between. Germline lookup yields CDR1 MGHRA and CDR2 YSYEKL. The CDR3 covers 15 residues. Here the CDR3 DNA reads TGCGCCAGCAGCCAGATTATAGGCGTTCTGGAGACCCAGTACTTC. It translates to CASSQIIGVLETQYF.

The DNA of the CDR3 is TGCGCCAGCAGCTTTGGGTCTCGGGACAGGCTTACAGATACGCAGTATTTT. Amino acids: CASSFGSRDRLTDTQYF. The chain has TRBV5-1 and TRBJ2-3; 8 nucleotides match TRBD1. The CDR3 spans 17 residues. With V trimmed by 2 bases and J by 3 bases, 11 bases remained unmatched. Germline loops: CDR1 SGHRS, CDR2 YFSETQ.

This clonotype was observed a few times. V is TRBV4-2 and J is TRBJ2-3; 11 positions agree with TRBD2. V dropped 5 bases and J dropped 5; count of bases not matched to a gene: 6. The CDR3 has 15 residues. Germline-derived CDR1 and CDR2 are LGHNA and YNFKEQ. The CDR3 loop reads CASSVSGGAGDTQYF. DNA of the CDR3: TGTGCCAGCAGCGTTAGCGGGGGGGCCGGAGATACGCAGTATTTT.

The chain employs TRBV10-3 and TRBJ2-3; 7 bases fit TRBD2. This CDR3 has 11 residues. From germline, CDR1 is ENHRY and CDR2 SYGVKD. V trimming: 6 bases; J trimming: 11 bases; junction bases outside the gene matches: 5. In DNA, the CDR3 is TGTGCCATCAGCGGGGGGAACCAGCAGTATTTT. Residues: CAISGGNQQYF.

The J gene is TRBJ2-1, the V gene TRBV10-3; TRBD1 matches 9 bases. The CDR3 sequence is 21 residues long. Unmatched junction bases numbered 26, after V lost 6 bases and J lost 5 bases. The germline V gene has CDR1 ENHRY and CDR2 SYGVKD. The CDR3 sequence: CAIRGQGTKGRWDGAHNEQFF. The CDR3 bases are TGTGCCATCAGGGGACAGGGTACGAAGGGGCGGTGGGACGGAGCCCACAATGAGCAGTTCTTC.

The CDR3 loop reads CASSGQGFSGELFF. CDR3 bases: TGTGCCAGCAGTGGACAGGGATTCTCCGGGGAGCTGTTTTTT. This sequence joins TRBV28 and TRBJ2-2, with TRBD1 matching 8 bases. The trim removed 5 bases at V and 6 bases at J, leaving 5 bases unmatched. Germline CDR1 MDHEN, CDR2 SYDVKM. This CDR3 has 14 amino acids.

The table lists this clonotype with many counts. This chain links TRBV27 with TRBJ2-2; 10 bases align to TRBD2. The CDR3 is 16 residues long. Germline trimming cut 5 bases from V and 4 bases from J; bases unmatched to any gene: 7. Germline V gene data show CDR1 as MNHEY and CDR2 as SMNVEV (reference sequence). CDR3 protein: CASSPTTSGVTGELFF. CDR3 nucleotide sequence: TGTGCCAGCAGTCCGACCACTAGCGGGGTCACCGGGGAGCTGTTTTTT.